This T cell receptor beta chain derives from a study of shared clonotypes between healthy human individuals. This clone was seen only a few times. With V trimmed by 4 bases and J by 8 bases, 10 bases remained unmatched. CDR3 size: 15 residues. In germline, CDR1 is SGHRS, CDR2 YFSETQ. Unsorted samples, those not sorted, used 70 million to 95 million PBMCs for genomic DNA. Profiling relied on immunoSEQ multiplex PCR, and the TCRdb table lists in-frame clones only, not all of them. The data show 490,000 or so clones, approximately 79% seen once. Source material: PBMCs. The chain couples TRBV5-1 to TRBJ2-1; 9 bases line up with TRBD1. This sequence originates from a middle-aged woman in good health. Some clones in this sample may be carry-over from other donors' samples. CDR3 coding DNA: TGCGCCAGCAGCCTGGACAGGGGAAGTGTGGATGAGCAGTTCTTC. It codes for CASSLDRGSVDEQFF.